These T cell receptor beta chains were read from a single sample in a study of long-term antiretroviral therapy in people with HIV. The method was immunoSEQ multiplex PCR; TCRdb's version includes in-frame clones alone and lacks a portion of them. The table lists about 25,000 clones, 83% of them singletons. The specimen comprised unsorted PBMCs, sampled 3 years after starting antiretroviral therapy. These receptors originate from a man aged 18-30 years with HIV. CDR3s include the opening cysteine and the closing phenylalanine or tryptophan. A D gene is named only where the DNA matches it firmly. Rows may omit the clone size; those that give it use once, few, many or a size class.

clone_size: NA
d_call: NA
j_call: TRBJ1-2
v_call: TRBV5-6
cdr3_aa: CASSLGPRANYGYTF
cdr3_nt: TGTGCCAGCAGCTTGGGGCCACGCGCTAACTATGGCTACACCTTC

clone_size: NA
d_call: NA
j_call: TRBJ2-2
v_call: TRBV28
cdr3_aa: CYSCAPTGELFF
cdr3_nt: NA

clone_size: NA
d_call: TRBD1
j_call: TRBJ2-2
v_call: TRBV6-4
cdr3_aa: CASSKEQGGTGELFF
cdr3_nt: TGTGCCAGCAGTAAGGAACAGGGGGGCACCGGGGAGCTGTTTTTT

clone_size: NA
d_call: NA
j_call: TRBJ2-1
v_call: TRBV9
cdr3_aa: CASSVDDTLNEQFF
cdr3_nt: TGTGCCAGCAGCGTAGACGACACTCTCAATGAGCAGTTCTTC

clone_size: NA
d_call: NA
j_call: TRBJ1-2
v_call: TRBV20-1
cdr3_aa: CSARVGGGYTF
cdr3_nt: TGCAGTGCTAGAGTGGGGGGGGGCTACACCTTC

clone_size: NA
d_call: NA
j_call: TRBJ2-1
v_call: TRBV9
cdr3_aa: CASSVTGANDEQFF
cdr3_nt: TGTGCCAGCAGCGTTACGGGGGCGAACGATGAGCAGTTCTTC

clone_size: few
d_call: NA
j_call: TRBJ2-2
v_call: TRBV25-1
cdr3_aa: CASKTAYTGELFF
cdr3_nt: TGTGCCAGCAAAACCGCTTACACCGGGGAGCTGTTTTTT

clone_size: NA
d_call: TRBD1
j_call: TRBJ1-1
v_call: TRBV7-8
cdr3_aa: CASSSRTGDTEAFF
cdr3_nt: TGTGCCAGCAGCTCAAGGACAGGGGACACTGAAGCTTTCTTT

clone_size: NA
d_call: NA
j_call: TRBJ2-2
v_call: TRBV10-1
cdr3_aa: CASRAGGTGELFF
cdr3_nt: TGCGCCAGCCGGGCCGGGGGAACCGGGGAGCTGTTTTTT

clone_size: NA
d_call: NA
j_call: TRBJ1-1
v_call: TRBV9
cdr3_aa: CASSGGGTNTEAFF
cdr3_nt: TGTGCCAGCAGCGGGGGGGGCACGAACACTGAAGCTTTCTTT

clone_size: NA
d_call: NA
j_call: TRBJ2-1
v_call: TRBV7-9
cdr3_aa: CASSLEGSEQFF
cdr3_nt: TGTGCCAGCAGCTTAGAGGGTAGTGAGCAGTTCTTC

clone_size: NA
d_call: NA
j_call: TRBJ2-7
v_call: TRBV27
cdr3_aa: CASSLQMSAGRSYEQYF
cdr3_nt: TGTGCCAGCAGTCTTCAGATGTCGGCAGGGCGCTCCTACGAGCAGTACTTC

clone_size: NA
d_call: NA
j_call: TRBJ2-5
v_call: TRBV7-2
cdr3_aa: CASSLGVETQYF
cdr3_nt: TGTGCCAGCAGCTTAGGGGTTGAGACCCAGTACTTC

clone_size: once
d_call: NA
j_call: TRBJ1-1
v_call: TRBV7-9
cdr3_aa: CASSLEQRGTEAFF
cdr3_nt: TGTGCCAGCAGCTTAGAACAGAGAGGCACTGAAGCTTTCTTT

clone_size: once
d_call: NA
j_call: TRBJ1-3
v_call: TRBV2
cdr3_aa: CASSRVGSSGNTIYF
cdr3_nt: TGTGCCAGCAGTCGGGTAGGGAGCTCTGGAAACACCATATATTTT

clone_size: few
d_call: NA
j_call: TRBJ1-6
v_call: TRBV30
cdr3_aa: CASGVGGNSPLHF
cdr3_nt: TGTGCCTCGGGAGTGGGGGGTAATTCACCCCTCCACTTT

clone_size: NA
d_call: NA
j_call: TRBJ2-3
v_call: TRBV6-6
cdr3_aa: CASSYMPAGTDTQYF
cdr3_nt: TGTGCCAGCAGTTACATGCCGGCGGGCACAGATACGCAGTATTTT

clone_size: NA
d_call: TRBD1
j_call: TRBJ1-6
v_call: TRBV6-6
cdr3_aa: CASSFTGGTFNSPLHF
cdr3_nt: TGTGCCAGCAGCTTCACAGGGGGAACATTTAATTCACCCCTCCACTTT

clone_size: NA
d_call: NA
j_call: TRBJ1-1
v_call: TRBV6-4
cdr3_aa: CASSRGAENTEAFF
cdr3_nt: TGTGCCAGCTCAAGGGGGGCAGAAAACACTGAAGCTTTCTTT

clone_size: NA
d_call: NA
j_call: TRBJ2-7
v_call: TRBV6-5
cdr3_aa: CASSYSIGDAYEQYF
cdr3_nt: TGTGCCAGCAGTTACTCGATTGGGGACGCCTACGAGCAGTACTTC

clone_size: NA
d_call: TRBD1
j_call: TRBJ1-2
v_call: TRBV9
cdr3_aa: CASSVGPPGQGLGIYGYTF
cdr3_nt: TGTGCCAGCAGCGTAGGGCCTCCGGGACAGGGTTTAGGGATCTATGGCTACACCTTC

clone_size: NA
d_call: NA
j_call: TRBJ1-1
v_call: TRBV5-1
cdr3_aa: CASSLDRMNTEAFF
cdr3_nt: TGCGCCAGCAGCTTGGACAGGATGAACACTGAAGCTTTCTTT

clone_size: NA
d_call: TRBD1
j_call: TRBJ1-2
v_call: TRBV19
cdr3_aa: CASSISQTGGHGYTF
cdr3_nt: TGTGCCAGTAGTATCTCTCAGACAGGGGGCCATGGCTACACCTTC

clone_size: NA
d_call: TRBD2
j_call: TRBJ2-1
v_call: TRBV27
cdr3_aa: CASSLTSGGIEQFF
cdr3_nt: TGTGCCAGCAGCTTAACTAGCGGGGGGATTGAGCAGTTCTTC

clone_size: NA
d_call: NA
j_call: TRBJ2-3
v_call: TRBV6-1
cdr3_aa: CASSEVPGDTDTQYF
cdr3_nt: TGTGCCAGCAGTGAGGTTCCTGGGGACACAGATACGCAGTATTTT

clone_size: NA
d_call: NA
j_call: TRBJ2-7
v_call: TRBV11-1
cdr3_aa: CASTTAPSFGEQYF
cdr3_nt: TGTGCCAGCACCACAGCCCCCTCATTCGGGGAGCAGTACTTC

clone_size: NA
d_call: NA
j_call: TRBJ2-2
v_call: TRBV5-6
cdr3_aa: CASSRGTSGGELFF
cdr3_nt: TGTGCCAGCAGCAGGGGGACATCCGGCGGGGAGCTGTTTTTT

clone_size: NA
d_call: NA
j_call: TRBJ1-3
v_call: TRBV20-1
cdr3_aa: CSAPSGNTIYF
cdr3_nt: TGCAGTGCTCCAAGTGGAAACACCATATATTTT

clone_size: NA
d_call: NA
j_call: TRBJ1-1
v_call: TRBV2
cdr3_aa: CASSEVGSTEAFF
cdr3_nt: TGTGCCAGCAGTGAGGTGGGATCGACTGAAGCTTTCTTT

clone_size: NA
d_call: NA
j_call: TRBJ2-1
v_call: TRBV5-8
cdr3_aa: CASSSAERFYNEQFF
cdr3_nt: TGTGCCAGCAGCTCAGCGGAAAGGTTTTACAATGAGCAGTTCTTC

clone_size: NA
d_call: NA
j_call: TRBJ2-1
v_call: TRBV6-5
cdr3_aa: CASSPGGDEQFF
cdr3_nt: TGTGCCAGCAGTCCAGGGGGGGATGAGCAGTTCTTC

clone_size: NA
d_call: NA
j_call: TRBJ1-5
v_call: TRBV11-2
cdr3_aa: CASSLYLNQPQHF
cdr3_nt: TGTGCCAGCAGCTTATATCTCAATCAGCCCCAGCATTTT

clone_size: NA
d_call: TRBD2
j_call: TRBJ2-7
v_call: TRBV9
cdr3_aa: CASSPVLAGYEQYF
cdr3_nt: TGTGCCAGCAGCCCCGTTTTAGCGGGCTACGAGCAGTACTTC

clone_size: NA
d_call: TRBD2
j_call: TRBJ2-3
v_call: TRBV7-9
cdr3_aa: CASSLVTSGTDTQYF
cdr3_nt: TGTGCCAGCAGCTTAGTGACTAGCGGGACAGATACGCAGTATTTT

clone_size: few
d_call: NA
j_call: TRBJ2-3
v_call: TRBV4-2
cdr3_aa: CASSPGQREGTDTQYF
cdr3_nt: TGTGCCAGCAGCCCCGGACAGCGTGAGGGCACAGATACGCAGTATTTT

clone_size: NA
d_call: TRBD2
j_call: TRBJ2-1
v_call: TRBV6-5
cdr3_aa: CASSYWASGNNEQFF
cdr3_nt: TGTGCCAGCAGTTACTGGGCTAGCGGGAACAATGAGCAGTTCTTC

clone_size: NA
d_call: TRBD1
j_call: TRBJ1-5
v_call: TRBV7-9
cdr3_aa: CASSLGTGGNQPQHF
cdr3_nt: TGTGCCAGCAGCTTAGGAACAGGGGGAAATCAGCCCCAGCATTTT

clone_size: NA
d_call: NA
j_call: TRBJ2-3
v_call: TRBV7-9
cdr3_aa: CASSLSPVDTQYF
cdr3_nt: TGTGCCAGCAGCTTATCTCCGGTGGATACGCAGTATTTT

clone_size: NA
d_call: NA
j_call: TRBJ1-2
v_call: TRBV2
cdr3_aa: CASSEGGGGYTF
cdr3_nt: TGTGCCAGCAGTGAGGGCGGGGGTGGCTACACCTTC

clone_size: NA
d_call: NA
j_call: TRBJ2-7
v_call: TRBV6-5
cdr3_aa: CASSYSAGPIEQYF
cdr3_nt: TGTGCCAGCAGTTACTCGGCGGGACCGATCGAGCAGTACTTC

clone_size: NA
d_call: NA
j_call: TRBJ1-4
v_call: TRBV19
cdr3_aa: CASSLRDEKLFF
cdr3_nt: TGTGCCAGTAGTTTGAGGGATGAAAAACTGTTTTTT

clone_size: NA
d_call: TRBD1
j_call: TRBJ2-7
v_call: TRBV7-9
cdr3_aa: CASSLGRGTGFLTSYEQYF
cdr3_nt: TGTGCCAGCAGCTTAGGCAGGGGGACAGGCTTCCTTACCTCCTACGAGCAGTACTTC

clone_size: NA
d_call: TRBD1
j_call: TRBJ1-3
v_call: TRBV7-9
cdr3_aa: CASSPWTGGNTIYF
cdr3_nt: TGTGCCAGCAGCCCGTGGACAGGAGGAAACACCATATATTTT

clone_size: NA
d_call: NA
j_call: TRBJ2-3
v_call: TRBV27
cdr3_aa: CASSGRGAGLANTQYF
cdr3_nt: TGTGCCAGCAGTGGACGGGGGGCGGGTTTGGCAAATACGCAGTATTTT

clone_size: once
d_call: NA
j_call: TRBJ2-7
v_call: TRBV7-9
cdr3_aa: CASSLGEGREQYF
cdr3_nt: TGTGCCAGCAGCTTAGGAGAAGGGAGGGAGCAGTACTTC

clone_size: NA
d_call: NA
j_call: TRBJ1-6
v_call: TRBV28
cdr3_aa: CASRDMIGSPLHF
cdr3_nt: TGTGCCAGCAGAGACATGATCGGATCACCCCTCCACTTT

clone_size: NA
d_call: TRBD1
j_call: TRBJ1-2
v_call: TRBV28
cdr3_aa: CASSSPAGTGDGYTF
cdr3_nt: TGTGCCAGCAGTTCCCCGGCCGGGACAGGGGATGGCTACACCTTC

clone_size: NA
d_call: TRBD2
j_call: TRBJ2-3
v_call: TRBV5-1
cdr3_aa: CASSYRSGGSTDTQYF
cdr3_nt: TGCGCCAGCAGCTACCGAAGCGGGGGGAGCACAGATACGCAGTATTTT

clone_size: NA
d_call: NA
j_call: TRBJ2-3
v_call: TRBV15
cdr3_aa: CATSRDQGESTDTQYF
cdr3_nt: TGTGCCACCAGCAGAGATCAAGGGGAGAGCACAGATACGCAGTATTTT

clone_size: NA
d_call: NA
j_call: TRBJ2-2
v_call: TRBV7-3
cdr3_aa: CASSLGSRGNTGELFF
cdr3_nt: TGTGCCAGCAGCTTAGGGTCTCGGGGGAACACCGGGGAGCTGTTTTTT

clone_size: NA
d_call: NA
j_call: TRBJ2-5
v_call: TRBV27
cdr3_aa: CASSPSGETQYF
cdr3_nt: TGTGCCAGCAGTCCATCGGGAGAGACCCAGTACTTC